Described below is a single T cell receptor beta chain sequence and its context. Antigen unknown. The data derive from a study of CD4 T cells in relation to SARS-CoV-2 and coronaviruses. About the study: Controls used an HIV-1 Nef peptide pool or no peptide.

Only in-frame clones appear in the TCRdb table, and some are missing; sequencing was by immunoSEQ multiplex PCR. The sample lists around 15,000 clones, 70% to 80% seen once, with around 9.1% in the top ten. CD4+ T cells from unexposed donors were obtained before the COVID-19 pandemic (2011-2018). The cells were cultured for 9 to 11 days before CD4+ T cells were isolated. Testing used SARS-CoV-2 S/N and four cold-coronavirus spikes on unexposed-donor CD4+ T cells, cells permitting. A few million PBMCs per well were cultured with approximately 10 IU/ml IL-2. V gave up 0 bases and J gave up 4 bases, with 10 bases separating them. Germline loops: CDR1 SGHNT, CDR2 YYREEE (reference sequence). The CDR3 loop spans 15 amino acids.

The chain couples TRBV5-4 to TRBJ1-4; D is unresolved. The sequence came from a human donor in good health. Source material: CD4+ T cells from PBMCs, cultured in vitro. CDR3: CASSLVGDFNEKLFF. The CDR3 DNA reads as TGTGCCAGCAGCTTGGTTGGGGATTTTAATGAAAAACTGTTTTTT.